This TCR beta chain was sequenced for a study of technical replicates of blood from a handful of donors. Sequencing was performed with immunoSEQ multiplex PCR; in TCRdb, only in-frame clones are kept and a portion is missing. The repertoire holds about 59,000 clones, with 93% as singletons. Per germline, CDR1 PRHDT and CDR2 FYEKMQ (reference sequence). V lost 6 bases and J 6 bases, leaving 21 bases between the germline ends. The CDR3 is 15 residues long. The chain is built from TRBV13 and TRBJ2-7; no clear D. The specimen was PBMCs. The receptor was isolated from a human donor in good health. Some clones in this sample may be carry-over from other donors' samples. In DNA, the CDR3 is TGTGCCAGCAGGCGGAGCACGAGTCAAGACCCCGAGCAGTACTTC. This encodes CASRRSTSQDPEQYF.